The 8 T cell receptor beta chains below come from one sample, sequenced in a study of blood T cell repertoires in COVID-19. Assay used: immunoSEQ multiplex PCR; TCRdb lists only in-frame clones, some missing. Of about 130,000 clones listed, 75% to 90% are singletons. Sequencing was done on a sample of peripheral blood. Source of these receptors: a woman older than 75 with COVID-19, enrolled during active disease.

This clone was counted once. This rearrangement joins TRBV9 to TRBJ2-2; 10 nucleotides match TRBD2. Unmatched junction bases numbered 2, after V lost 0 bases and J lost 6 bases. CDR1 and CDR2 (germline): SGDLS, YYNGEE. The length of the CDR3 is 15 residues. In DNA, the CDR3 is TGTGCCAGCAGCGTAGTAGCGGGAGGTGCCGGGGAGCTGTTTTTT. This codes for CASSVVAGGAGELFF.

A note on this clone: Different DNA sequences within this sample yield the same CDR3. The chain recombines TRBV18 with TRBJ2-2; TRBD1 aligns across 9 bases. Germline trimming cut 3 bases from V and 3 bases from J; bases unmatched to any gene: 2. CDR3 length: 15 residues. CDR1 and CDR2 (germline): KGHSH, LQKENI. In nucleotides, the CDR3 is TGTGCCAGCTCACCCAGACAGGGGGACACCGGGGAGCTGTTTTTT. This gives the protein CASSPRQGDTGELFF.

A few counts support this clone. The chain employs TRBV18 and TRBJ2-7, with D possibly being TRBD1 (5 bases). The CDR3 spans 13 residues. The germline V gene encodes CDR1 KGHSH and CDR2 LQKENI. The V and J ends lost 1 base and 9 bases respectively, with 13 bases between them. Here the CDR3 reads CASSPQTDSGQYF. CDR3 coding DNA: TGTGCCAGCTCACCACAGACAGACTCGGGGCAGTACTTC.

CDR3 bases: TGCGCCAGCAGCCCAGAGGGTGGAAACACCATATATTTT. Its translation: CASSPEGGNTIYF. The V gene is TRBV5-1, the J gene TRBJ1-3; D unclear. The CDR3 covers 13 residues. Germline assignment: CDR1 SGHRS and CDR2 YFSETQ. V was trimmed by 4 bases and J by 3 bases, leaving 8 bases between them.

This sequence joins TRBV6-5 and TRBJ2-4; 10 nucleotides align to TRBD2. V trimming: 6 bases; J trimming: 9 bases; junction bases outside the gene matches: 8. The CDR3 runs to 14 residues. Germline V gives CDR1 MNHEY, CDR2 SVGAGI. CDR3 sequence (DNA): TGTGCCAGCAGAGCGGGAGGGCCGTACGGCATTCAGTACTTC. This gives the protein CASRAGGPYGIQYF.

This chain links TRBV6-5 with TRBJ2-3; 10 positions match TRBD2. The ends lost 4 bases at V and 6 bases at J; junction bases unmatched: 4. CDR1 and CDR2 (germline): MNHEY, SVGAGI. CDR3 size: 14 residues. CDR3 protein: CASSSLAGVDTQYF. CDR3 sequence (DNA): TGTGCCAGCAGTTCGCTAGCGGGAGTGGATACGCAGTATTTT.

The rearrangement uses TRBV7-2 and TRBJ1-2; D is uncertain. Trimming took off 5 bases at V and 4 bases at J, with 11 bases between the two ends. The germline V gene has CDR1 SGHTA and CDR2 FQGNSA. The CDR3 is made up of 13 amino acids. CDR3 DNA: TGTGCCAGCAGCCCTGACGGAGCCTATGGCTACACCTTC. Translation: CASSPDGAYGYTF. Combining the CDR3 with reference TRBV7-2 and TRBJ1-2 gives the whole variable domain GAGVSQSPSNKVTEKGKDVELRCDPISGHTALYWYRQSLGQGLEFLIYFQGNSAPDKSGLPSDRFSAERTGGSVSTLTIQRTQQEDSAVYLCASSPDGAYGYTFGSGTRLTVV.

The chain has TRBV19 and TRBJ2-1; 14 nucleotides agree with TRBD2. This CDR3 spans 19 amino acids. The V gene's germline CDR1 is LNHDA and CDR2 SQIVND (reference sequence). V dropped 3 bases and J dropped 5; count of bases not matched to a gene: 12. CDR3 DNA: TGTGCCAGTAGTATGGGTCGATGGACTAGCGGGAGGCCCCACAATGAGCAGTTCTTC. This translates into CASSMGRWTSGRPHNEQFF.